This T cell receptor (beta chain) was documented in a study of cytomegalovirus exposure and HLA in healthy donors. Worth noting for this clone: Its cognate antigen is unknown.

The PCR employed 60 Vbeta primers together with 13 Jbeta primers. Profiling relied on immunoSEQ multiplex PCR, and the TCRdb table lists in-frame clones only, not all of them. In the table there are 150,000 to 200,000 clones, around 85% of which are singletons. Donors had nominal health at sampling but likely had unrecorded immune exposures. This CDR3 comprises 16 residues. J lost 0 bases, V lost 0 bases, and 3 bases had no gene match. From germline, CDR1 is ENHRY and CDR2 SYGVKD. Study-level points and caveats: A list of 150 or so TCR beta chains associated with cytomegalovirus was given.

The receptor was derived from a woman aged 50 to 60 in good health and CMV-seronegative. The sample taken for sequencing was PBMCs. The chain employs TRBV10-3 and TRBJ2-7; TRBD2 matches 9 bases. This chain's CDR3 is CAISESPTSGSYEQYF. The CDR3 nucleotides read TGTGCCATCAGTGAGTCCCCGACTAGCGGCTCCTACGAGCAGTACTTC.